A selection of T cell receptor beta chains follows, all from one sample in a study of blood T cells in healthy people across ages. Via MiXCR, TCRdb re-called the 5' RACE reads, giving one row per CDR3 protein. Of about 1.8 million distinct CDR3 sequences listed, roughly 49% are singletons. The sample comprised blood. The source is a woman aged 40 to 49 in good health. Both conserved end residues are part of each CDR3. Each record gives: V gene, J gene, D gene, clone size, CDR3 DNA, CDR3 protein. The D gene is left open where the match is weak. The size field is filled for only some rows; it gives once, few, many or a size class.

v_gene: TRBV7-6; j_gene: TRBJ2-2; d_gene: TRBD2; abundance: -; CDR3nt: TGTGCCAGCAGCTTAGCTCGGGCGGGGGGACACTACACCGGGGAGCTGTTTTTT; CDR3aa: CASSLARAGGHYTGELFF
v_gene: TRBV10-3; j_gene: TRBJ2-1; d_gene: -; abundance: -; CDR3nt: TGTGCCATCAGTGACCCAGGCGGCCCCTACAATGAGCAGTTCTTC; CDR3aa: CAISDPGGPYNEQFF
v_gene: TRBV7-2; j_gene: TRBJ2-6; d_gene: -; abundance: few; CDR3nt: TGTGCCAGCACCCTTCAGAGCTCTGGGGCCAACGTCCTGACTTTC; CDR3aa: CASTLQSSGANVLTF
v_gene: TRBV20-1; j_gene: TRBJ2-1; d_gene: TRBD1; abundance: -; CDR3nt: TGCAGTGCTAGAGTTGACAGGGTCGGTAATGAGCAGTTCTTC; CDR3aa: CSARVDRVGNEQFF
v_gene: TRBV28; j_gene: TRBJ1-2; d_gene: TRBD1; abundance: -; CDR3nt: TGTGCCAGCAGCTCAGCCCCCGGGACAGAAGGCTACACCTTC; CDR3aa: CASSSAPGTEGYTF
v_gene: TRBV6-6; j_gene: TRBJ2-7; d_gene: TRBD2; abundance: -; CDR3nt: TGTGCCAGCAGCCGAACTAGCGCCTACGAGCAGTACTTC; CDR3aa: CASSRTSAYEQYF
v_gene: TRBV18; j_gene: TRBJ2-3; d_gene: -; abundance: -; CDR3nt: TGTGCCAGCTCACCACTGCCCCTAGGGGACGATACGCAGTATTTT; CDR3aa: CASSPLPLGDDTQYF
v_gene: TRBV13; j_gene: TRBJ2-7; d_gene: -; abundance: -; CDR3nt: TGTGCCAGCAGCTTTGGACGGGGGAGTCGGCAGTACTTC; CDR3aa: CASSFGRGSRQYF
v_gene: TRBV28; j_gene: TRBJ1-6; d_gene: -; abundance: -; CDR3nt: TGTGCCAGCAGTTTAGAGGTTAGGAACTCACCCCTCCACTTT; CDR3aa: CASSLEVRNSPLHF
v_gene: TRBV27; j_gene: TRBJ1-2; d_gene: TRBD1; abundance: -; CDR3nt: TGTGCCAGCAGGGACACAGGGGGCTTTAACTATGGCTACACCTTC; CDR3aa: CASRDTGGFNYGYTF
v_gene: TRBV15; j_gene: TRBJ1-1; d_gene: -; abundance: few; CDR3nt: TGTGCCACCAGCAGAGCCCAAGTGAACACTGAAGCTTTCTTT; CDR3aa: CATSRAQVNTEAFF
v_gene: TRBV7-7; j_gene: TRBJ2-5; d_gene: -; abundance: few; CDR3nt: TGTGCTAGCAGCTTCGGTGCCAAAGAGACCCAGTACTTC; CDR3aa: CASSFGAKETQYF
v_gene: TRBV20-1; j_gene: TRBJ2-7; d_gene: TRBD2; abundance: -; CDR3nt: TGCAGTGCTAGAGATCTGCGGGGGGTAACCTACGAGCAGTACTTC; CDR3aa: CSARDLRGVTYEQYF
v_gene: TRBV20-1; j_gene: TRBJ2-4; d_gene: TRBD2; abundance: -; CDR3nt: TGCAGTGCTATTACTAGCGCAGGGTCCAAAAACATTCAGTACTTC; CDR3aa: CSAITSAGSKNIQYF
v_gene: TRBV4-3; j_gene: TRBJ2-5; d_gene: -; abundance: -; CDR3nt: TGCGCCAGCAGCCAAGATTTCCAGACAGGACAAGAGACCCAGTACTTC; CDR3aa: CASSQDFQTGQETQYF
v_gene: TRBV29-1; j_gene: TRBJ2-3; d_gene: TRBD2; abundance: few; CDR3nt: TGCAGCGTTGAAGATAGTAGCGGGGGGGTGGCGGATACGCAGTATTTT; CDR3aa: CSVEDSSGGVADTQYF
v_gene: TRBV6-6; j_gene: TRBJ1-6; d_gene: -; abundance: -; CDR3nt: TGTGCCACCTCGATGGGCTCCTATAATTCACCCCTCCACTTT; CDR3aa: CATSMGSYNSPLHF